Following are 14 T cell receptor beta chains from one sample sequenced in a study of a mutant IDH1 vaccine in newly diagnosed glioma. The assay was immunoSEQ multiplex PCR, and TCRdb's table has in-frame clones only and misses some. This sample has 100,000 to 150,000 clones, with about four fifths found just once. The antigens of these receptors remain unknown. Specified time point: week 11, during vaccination. One vaccine dose held 300 ug of mutant IDH1 20-mer peptide and came with topical imiquimod. The sample consisted of PBMCs, taken from a glioma patient whose treatment included an IDH1 peptide vaccine. These receptors all come from a man aged 35 to 55 with glioma.

This sequence joins TRBV5-1 and TRBJ2-1; possibly TRBD2 for D (6 bases). V lost 3 bases, J lost 4 bases, and 11 bases lay in between. This CDR3 region has 14 residues. In germline, CDR1 is SGHRS, CDR2 YFSETQ. The CDR3 DNA reads as TGCGCCAGCAGCTGGGCCGGGAGTTACAATGAGCAGTTCTTC. Protein sequence: CASSWAGSYNEQFF. Full variable domain (rest looked up from reference TRBV5-1 and TRBJ2-1): KAGVTQTPRYLIKTRGQQVTLSCSPISGHRSVSWYQQTPGQGLQFLFEYFSETQRNKGNFPGRFSGRQFSNSRSEMNVSTLELGDSALYLCASSWAGSYNEQFFGPGTRLTVL.

In DNA form, the CDR3 reads TGCAGCGTTGAGAAGCTAGCGGGTGGCGAGCAGTACTTC. This encodes CSVEKLAGGEQYF. This chain uses TRBV29-1 with TRBJ2-7, with TRBD2 identical over 8 bases. J gave up 6 bases and V 3 bases, and 7 bases lay outside the gene matches. The germline V gene has CDR1 SQVTM and CDR2 ANQGSEA. The CDR3 contains 13 residues.

The CDR3 sequence: CASRDEGNSPLHF. The CDR3 nucleotides are TGCGCCAGCAGGGACGAAGGCAATTCACCCCTCCACTTT. The chain has TRBV10-2 and TRBJ1-6, with D hard to call. V lost 6 bases to trimming and J lost 7 bases, with 10 bases between them. Germline values: CDR1 WSHSY, CDR2 SAAADI. The CDR3 has 13 amino acids.

The V and J genes are TRBV5-6 and TRBJ1-6, with D unclear. Germline CDR1 reads SGHDT; CDR2 reads YYEEEE. Trimming cost V 1 base and J 5 bases, with 10 bases left between them. The CDR3 extends over 15 amino acids. The CDR3 loop reads CASSLRTPDNSPLHF. The CDR3 region has the DNA TGTGCCAGCAGCTTGAGGACCCCTGATAATTCACCCCTCCACTTT.

This CDR3 is CASSPRGPRTDTQYF. CDR3 in DNA: TGTGCCAGCAGTCCCAGGGGGCCGCGCACAGATACGCAGTATTTT. The rearrangement joins TRBV25-1 to TRBJ2-3; 8 nucleotides line up with TRBD1. V was clipped by 5 bases and J by 1 base; unmatched bases: 5. Per the germline V gene, CDR1 is MGHDK and CDR2 is SYGVNS. The length of the CDR3 is 15 residues.

The chain combines TRBV5-1 with TRBJ1-4; D is possibly TRBD1 (5 bases). The CDR3 is 14 amino acids. The germline gives CDR1 SGHRS, CDR2 YFSETQ. Trimming cost V 4 bases and J 0 bases, with 7 bases left between them. The CDR3 DNA is TGCGCCAGCAGCCTGACAGCAACTAATGAAAAACTGTTTTTT. Protein: CASSLTATNEKLFF. Variable domain in full (rest from reference TRBV5-1 and TRBJ1-4): KAGVTQTPRYLIKTRGQQVTLSCSPISGHRSVSWYQQTPGQGLQFLFEYFSETQRNKGNFPGRFSGRQFSNSRSEMNVSTLELGDSALYLCASSLTATNEKLFFGSGTQLSVL.

This clone was counted between two and nine times. This chain links TRBV5-6 with TRBJ1-5; D possibly corresponds to TRBD1 (6 bases). Germline-derived CDR1 and CDR2 are SGHDT and YYEEEE. V was trimmed by 4 bases and J by 3 bases, leaving 11 bases between them. This CDR3 contains 14 residues. CDR3 nucleotides: TGTGCCAGCAGCAAGGGACAATACAATCAGCCCCAGCATTTT. It is translated as CASSKGQYNQPQHF. Full variable domain (rest looked up from reference TRBV5-6 and TRBJ1-5): DAGVTQSPTHLIKTRGQQVTLRCSPKSGHDTVSWYQQALGQGPQFIFQYYEEEERQRGNFPDRFSGHQFPNYSSELNVNALLLGDSALYLCASSKGQYNQPQHFGDGTRLSIL.

The CDR3 protein is CASSYQPRGEKLFF. The CDR3 nucleotides are TGTGCCAGCAGTTACCAGCCAAGGGGTGAAAAACTGTTTTTT. This chain links TRBV6-5 with TRBJ1-4; perhaps TRBD1 as D (5 bases). The germline CDR1 and CDR2 sequences are MNHEY and SVGAGI. The germline V and J ends were trimmed by 2 bases and 7 bases, with 11 bases remaining between them. CDR3 length: 14 amino acids.

The chain recombines TRBV18 with TRBJ1-1, with TRBD1 matching 8 bases. Germline V gene sequence: CDR1 KGHSH, CDR2 LQKENI. The CDR3 loop spans 15 amino acids. After removal of 3 bases from V and 0 bases from J, the junction contained 3 bases not matched to a gene. DNA for the CDR3: TGTGCCAGCTCACCGGGACAGGTCATGAACACTGAAGCTTTCTTT. It is translated as CASSPGQVMNTEAFF.

This chain joins TRBV25-1 and TRBJ1-1; possible D gene TRBD1, 5 bases. CDR1 and CDR2 from the germline V gene are MGHDK and SYGVNS. The CDR3 covers 15 residues. V lost 1 base to trimming and J lost 0 bases, with 9 bases between them. This CDR3 is CASSEWGVMNTEAFF. The CDR3 region has the DNA TGTGCCAGCAGTGAATGGGGGGTCATGAACACTGAAGCTTTCTTT.

The chain employs TRBV9 and TRBJ2-1; maybe TRBD2 (5 bases). CDR1 and CDR2 from the germline V gene are SGDLS and YYNGEE. CDR3 size: 12 residues. V was clipped by 2 bases and J by 10 bases, with 10 bases between them. The CDR3 loop is CASSVTSGEQFF. The CDR3 DNA is TGTGCCAGCAGCGTGACCTCGGGGGAGCAGTTCTTC.

The chain is built from TRBV28 and TRBJ2-7, with 7 bases lining up with TRBD1. There are 15 residues in the CDR3. With 5 bases clipped from V and 3 bases from J, the junction kept 10 bases outside the gene matches. CDR1 is MDHEN and CDR2 is SYDVKM in the germline V gene. DNA of the CDR3: TGTGCCAGCAGTGCACGTTCCGGGACAGTCTACGAGCAGTACTTC. Amino acid sequence: CASSARSGTVYEQYF.

The rearrangement links TRBV5-5 to TRBJ1-1; TRBD1 aligns across 7 bases. Germline V gene sequence: CDR1 SGHKS, CDR2 YYEKEE (reference sequence). The length of the CDR3 is 14 residues. Germline trimming cut 0 bases from V and 5 bases from J; bases unmatched to any gene: 4. CDR3 region: CASSLEGARTEAFF. The DNA for the CDR3 is TGTGCCAGCAGCTTGGAGGGGGCGAGGACTGAAGCTTTCTTT.

The CDR3 sequence is CASSDGQGAYNSPLHF. The CDR3, as DNA: TGTGCCAGCAGTGATGGGCAGGGGGCCTATAATTCACCCCTCCACTTT. This chain connects TRBV2 to TRBJ1-6; 7 bases agree with TRBD1. Germline loops: CDR1 SNHLY, CDR2 FYNNEI. The J segment lost 2 bases and the V segment lost 3 bases, leaving 4 bases of the junction unmatched. The CDR3 is 16 residues long. The entire variable domain, with the rest obtained from reference TRBV2 and TRBJ1-6, is as follows: EPEVTQTPSHQVTQMGQEVILRCVPISNHLYFYWYRQILGQKVEFLVSFYNNEISEKSEIFDDQFSVERPDGSNFTLKIRSTKLEDSAMYFCASSDGQGAYNSPLHFGNGTRLTVT.